This entry lists 2 T cell receptor beta chains sequenced from one sample in a study of blood T cell repertoires in COVID-19. Using immunoSEQ multiplex PCR, the repertoire was profiled, and TCRdb retains in-frame clones only, with some absent. This table has roughly 95,000 clones, about 80% appearing once. The specimen sequenced was peripheral blood. The receptors were gathered from a man in his sixties with acute or convalescent COVID-19.

The chain combines TRBV3-1 (or the pseudogene TRBV3-2) with TRBJ1-3; no reliable D call. V dropped 1 base and J dropped 4 bases, with 17 bases sitting between them. The germline gives CDR1 LGHDT, CDR2 YNNKEL (reference sequence). The CDR3 runs 17 residues. As DNA, the CDR3 is TGTGCCAGCAGCCAAGTGCTCCGCAGGTCACCCGGAAACACCATATATTTT. Its protein is CASSQVLRRSPGNTIYF.

The chain carries TRBV6-6 and TRBJ1-6; D gene unclear. The V end was cut by 4 bases, the J end by 6 bases, with 4 bases between. The germline V gene encodes CDR1 MNHNY and CDR2 SVGAGI (reference sequence). This CDR3 contains 12 residues. The CDR3 is CASSSINSPLHF. Written as DNA, the CDR3 is TGTGCCAGCAGTTCCATTAATTCACCCCTCCACTTT.